The clone carrying this TCR beta chain was recorded a few times. PCR was run on genomic DNA. A primer set of 30 forward and 13 reverse primers amplified the CDR3. TCRdb processed the multiplex PCR reads anew with MiXCR; each CDR3 protein has one entry. The sample lists fewer than 300,000 distinct CDR3 sequences, roughly 44% occurring once. These data come from a study of type 1 and type 2 diabetes patients. V lost 3 bases, J lost 2 bases, and 23 bases stayed unmatched. Germline values: CDR1 SGHTA, CDR2 FQGNSA. The CDR3 extends over 22 amino acids. The origin of this receptor is a man aged 18 to 29 with type 2 diabetes. The specimen was peripheral blood mononuclear cells (PBMCs). The chain uses TRBV7-2 and TRBJ1-2, with 11 positions matching TRBD1. CDR3 DNA sequence: TGTGCCAGCAGCTTGTACCCATCATTTGGGTGGACAGGGGGCGCTTCGAACTATGGCTACACCTTC. It codes for CASSLYPSFGWTGGASNYGYTF.